This T cell receptor (beta chain) was observed in a study of blood T cell repertoires in COVID-19 (TCRdb year 2020). Regarding the complete study: The collaborator samples originated in the United States, Italy and Spain and spanned the acute and convalescent phases of COVID-19. Where available, HLA class I and class II types were taken from metadata supplied by the sample provider and were not determined by assay-based typing. The material from the prospective study consisted of cDNA or gDNA derived from T cells, B-cell-depleted T cells, or PBMCs. The repertoires were released in a freely available public database meant as a resource for research on the immune response to SARS-CoV-2. Subjects who had been exposed to COVID-19, were actively infected with it, or had recovered from it provided the deeply sampled blood TCRbeta repertoires that made up the dataset. Samples were obtained from the ongoing ImmuneRACE study (first 160 participants) and from approximately 1,200 subjects provided by 6 global collaborators. Sample metadata almost always included a de-identified subject ID, COVID-19 status, age in years and sex. What the study reported, not specific to this receptor: The amount of clinical and demographic metadata varied by source and participant and was provided uncurated.

The immunoSEQ Assay, a bias-controlled multiplex PCR, was used to amplify TCRbeta CDR3 regions from genomic DNA. The original methods were these. Within the assay, amplification of reference gene primers was used to estimate how many nucleated cells each sample contained. Sequence reads were collapsed and filtered to measure the absolute abundance of every unique TCRbeta CDR3 rearrangement. Productive Simpson clonality was computed per sample as the square root of Simpson's diversity index over productive rearrangements. As stored in TCRdb, this immuneACCESS dataset retains in-frame rearrangements with V and J assigned. A fraction of the clones does not appear; measured against another copy, unresolved V genes explain less than half of the discrepancy, and the remainder lacks a known reason. That table is the source of V, J and clone size, and D and trimming were worked out from the DNA. The sample table holds 60,000 to 85,000 clones, of which roughly 87% were seen once. The ten largest clones capture more than 3% of the sample.

Comment on this clone: It has no known antigen specificity. The record has no base qualities; no much larger clone is one base away.

At one collaborating source in Seattle, patients were enrolled during active infection and were followed longitudinally through the course of disease. Whole blood was collected in K2EDTA tubes by collaborating institutions according to the institutions' own protocols. Collaborator samples were shipped for TCRbeta analysis as frozen whole blood, isolated PBMCs, or DNA extracted from either sample type. CDR1 is given as SGHRS and CDR2 as YFSETQ, both from the germline V gene. Counted from cysteine to phenylalanine, this CDR3 has 12 amino acids. The only DNA kept is the CDR3, 36 bases in frame from the first base. V loses 4 bases, J loses 3 bases, and the germline ends lie 5 bases apart.

The sequence links TRBV5-1 to TRBJ2-1; the D gene is unclear. The clonotype comes from a woman in her fifties or sixties with COVID-19, enrolled during active disease. Sequences were obtained from peripheral blood. The nucleotide sequence is TGCGCCAGCAGCCCCTACTACAATGAGCAGTTCTTC. It codes for CASSPYYNEQFF.